This TCR beta chain came from a study of shared clonotypes between healthy human individuals. General study results and limits: The four-donor shared clonotypes exceeded non-shared clonotypes in generation probability, with non-shared ones scoring lower.

Notes on this clone: Its cognate antigen is unknown. The sample contains more than one DNA sequence encoding this CDR3.

This CDR3 comprises 14 residues. Germline V gives CDR1 SGHNT, CDR2 YYREEE (reference sequence). V was trimmed by 4 bases and J by 2 bases, leaving 10 bases between them. Sorted subsets were amplified in replicate PCRs using approximately 0.2 ug DNA, about 30,000 T cell genomes. Sequenced by immunoSEQ multiplex PCR; TCRdb stores in-frame clones only, minus some. The repertoire holds roughly 2.4 million clones, with roughly 95% as singletons. This chain joins TRBV5-4 and TRBJ1-5, with a possible D match to TRBD1 (5 bases). Sequencing was performed on naive CD4+ T cells sorted from blood. Documented subset: CD45RA+ positively selected. The sequence derives from a man aged 18 to 29 in good health. CDR3 region: CASSLAGGNQPQHF. The CDR3 DNA reads as TGTGCCAGCAGCCTTGCGGGGGGCAATCAGCCCCAGCATTTT.